This entry describes one T cell receptor (beta chain). As yet, its antigen is unknown. The length of the CDR3 is 16 residues. In germline, CDR1 is SGHAT, CDR2 FQNNGV. Unmatched junction bases numbered 10, after V lost 4 bases and J lost 2 bases. The sample originates from a study of shared clonotypes between healthy human individuals. Study-level results: Generation of non-shared clonotypes was less probable than generation of clonotypes shared by all four donors.

Sequenced by immunoSEQ multiplex PCR; TCRdb stores in-frame clones only, minus some. The data show roughly 400,000 clones, with about 96% seen just once and around 0.3% held by the top ten. This chain links TRBV11-2 with TRBJ2-7; 8 nucleotides align to TRBD2. The clonotype was recovered from a man aged 30 to 45 in good health. The sequenced sample consisted of memory CD8+ T cells sorted from blood. The subset denotes: CD45RO+ cells pooled with CCR7-negative TemRA cells. The CDR3: CASSSGRGALTYEQYF. Written as DNA, the CDR3 is TGTGCCAGCAGCTCCGGGCGGGGGGCGCTCACCTACGAGCAGTACTTC.